What follows are 9 T cell receptor beta chains derived from one specimen sequenced in a study of cytomegalovirus exposure and HLA in healthy donors. The study ran its PCR with 60 Vbeta and 13 Jbeta primers. This table comes from immunoSEQ multiplex PCR, and its TCRdb copy is limited to in-frame clones, with some not included. Here the sample spans around 110,000 clones, about 84% being singletons. The sequencing input was PBMCs. Receptors originate from a man in his thirties or forties in good health and CMV-seronegative.

The chain employs TRBV2 and TRBJ1-5, with a tentative D call TRBD1 (5 bases). V dropped 4 bases and J dropped 6 bases, with 13 bases sitting between them. The germline V gene has CDR1 SNHLY and CDR2 FYNNEI. This CDR3 has 14 residues. CDR3 loop: CASSGVGQGQPQHF. As DNA, the CDR3 is TGTGCCAGCAGTGGGGTCGGGCAGGGTCAGCCCCAGCATTTT.

The V and J genes are TRBV6-1 and TRBJ2-7, with TRBD1 matching 9 bases. J gave up 4 bases and V 4 bases, and 8 bases lay outside the gene matches. The germline CDR1 and CDR2 sequences are MNHNS and SASEGT. This CDR3 has 15 amino acids. The CDR3 protein is CASSVMDRGFYEQYF. CDR3 coding DNA: TGTGCCAGCAGTGTGATGGACAGGGGATTTTACGAGCAGTACTTC.

The CDR3 sequence: CAWSLRPTYTIYF. The CDR3, as DNA: TGTGCCTGGAGTCTACGTCCGACATACACCATATATTTT. The V gene is TRBV30, the J gene TRBJ1-3; D gene unclear. This CDR3 comprises 13 residues. Trimming shortened V by 2 bases and J by 8 bases, and 13 bases separated the two germline ends. Germline loops: CDR1 GTSNPN, CDR2 SVGIG (reference sequence).

V usage is TRBV6-4 and J usage is TRBJ2-2, with unresolved D. This CDR3 is 12 amino acids long. From germline, CDR1 is MRHNA and CDR2 SNTAGT. V was shortened by 6 bases and J by 8 bases, with 10 bases between the two germline ends. The DNA of the CDR3 is TGTGCCAGCAGCGATTCTAGTGGGGAGCTGTTTTTT. Its translation is CASSDSSGELFF.

The chain combines TRBV10-2 with TRBJ2-7; 7 nucleotides match TRBD2. The length of the CDR3 is 15 residues. Germline loops: CDR1 WSHSY, CDR2 SAAADI. V trimming: 7 bases; J trimming: 4 bases; junction bases outside the gene matches: 13. This CDR3 is CASMEGGGLRYEQYF. CDR3 nucleotide sequence: TGCGCCAGCATGGAAGGCGGGGGTTTACGGTACGAGCAGTACTTC.

The rearrangement links TRBV5-1 to TRBJ2-2; 8 bases are shared with TRBD1. V dropped 6 bases and J dropped 4; count of bases not matched to a gene: 11. CDR1 is SGHRS, CDR2 YFSETQ, per germline. CDR3 length: 16 residues. The CDR3 nucleotides are TGCGCCAGCACTCTCCAAACAGGGGGGCCCACCGGGGAGCTGTTTTTT. Residues: CASTLQTGGPTGELFF.

This rearrangement joins TRBV4-1 to TRBJ2-7, with 14 bases fitting TRBD2. CDR1 and CDR2 (germline): MGHRA, YSYEKL. V was clipped by 4 bases and J by 2 bases; unmatched bases: 13. The length of the CDR3 is 19 residues. CDR3 bases: TGCGCCAGCAGCCCGCGCGCTGGGACTAGCGGGAGTAGGGCCTACGAGCAGTACTTC. It is translated as CASSPRAGTSGSRAYEQYF.

This clone was seen just once. The J gene is TRBJ1-2, the V gene TRBV5-6; 8 bases line up with TRBD1. CDR1 SGHDT and CDR2 YYEEEE come from the germline V gene. With 4 bases clipped from V and 6 bases from J, the junction kept 8 bases outside the gene matches. The CDR3 length is 14 residues. The CDR3 sequence: CASSPTYRGNGYTF. The DNA for the CDR3 is TGTGCCAGCAGCCCCACTTACAGGGGGAATGGCTACACCTTC.

The gene calls are TRBV5-6 and TRBJ2-1; tentative D call: TRBD1 (6 bases). CDR1 is SGHDT, CDR2 YYEEEE, per germline. The CDR3 runs 14 residues. Trimming took off 2 bases at V and 5 bases at J, with 11 bases between the two ends. The CDR3 sequence: CASSFRTENNEQFF. For the CDR3, the DNA is TGTGCCAGCAGCTTCCGGACAGAGAACAATGAGCAGTTCTTC.